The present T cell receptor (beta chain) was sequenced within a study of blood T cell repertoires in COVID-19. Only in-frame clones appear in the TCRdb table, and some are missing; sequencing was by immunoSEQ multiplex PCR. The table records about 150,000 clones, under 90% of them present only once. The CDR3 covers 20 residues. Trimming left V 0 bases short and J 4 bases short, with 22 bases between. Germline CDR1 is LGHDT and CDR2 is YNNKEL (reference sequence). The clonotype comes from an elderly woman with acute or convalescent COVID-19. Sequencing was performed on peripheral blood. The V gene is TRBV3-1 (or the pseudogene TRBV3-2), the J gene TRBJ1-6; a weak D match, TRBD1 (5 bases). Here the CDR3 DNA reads TGTGCCAGCAGCCAAGAACCCCCCCTCCAGGGAACAACATATAATTCACCCCTCCACTTT. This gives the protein CASSQEPPLQGTTYNSPLHF.